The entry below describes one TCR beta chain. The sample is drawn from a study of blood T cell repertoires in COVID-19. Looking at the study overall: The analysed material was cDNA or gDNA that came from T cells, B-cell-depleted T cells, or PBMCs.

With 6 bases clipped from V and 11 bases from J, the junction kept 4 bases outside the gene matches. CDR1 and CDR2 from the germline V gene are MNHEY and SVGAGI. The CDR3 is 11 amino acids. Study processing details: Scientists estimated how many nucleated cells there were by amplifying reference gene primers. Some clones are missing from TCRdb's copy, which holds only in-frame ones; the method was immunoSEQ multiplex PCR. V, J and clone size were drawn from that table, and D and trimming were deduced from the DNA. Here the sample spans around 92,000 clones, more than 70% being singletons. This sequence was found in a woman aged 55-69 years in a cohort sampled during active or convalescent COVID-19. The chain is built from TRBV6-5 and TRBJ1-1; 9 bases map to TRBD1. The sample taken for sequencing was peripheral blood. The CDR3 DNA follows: TGTGCCAGCAGCTGGGGACAGGGCGCTTTCTTT. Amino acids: CASSWGQGAFF.